Shown below are 3 T cell receptor beta chains from a single sample sequenced in a study of T and B cells in COVID-19 patients. Multiplex PCR with BIOMED2 TRB-A/B primer pools amplified TRB rearrangements. From the multiplex PCR reads, TCRdb called clonotypes with MiXCR, one entry per CDR3 protein. Of 5,500 to 6,000 distinct CDR3 sequences listed, less than 35% are singletons. From blood, about 240-550 ng of genomic DNA served as TRB template. Material: blood. Every receptor here comes from a human donor with active COVID-19. The donor label of this sample is uncertain.

This clonotype was picked up a small number of times. V and J are TRBV5-1 and TRBJ2-3; tentative D call: TRBD2 (5 bases). The CDR3 sequence is 14 residues long. The germline gives CDR1 SGHRS, CDR2 YFSETQ. The V end was cut by 6 bases, the J end by 2 bases, with 13 bases between. CDR3 residues: CASIRGQTTDTQYF. The CDR3 region has the DNA TGCGCCAGCATTCGAGGGCAGACCACAGATACGCAGTATTTT.

This clonotype occurred a few times. The V gene is TRBV27, the J gene TRBJ2-7, with 13 positions matching TRBD2. Trimming took 4 bases from V and 6 from J; bases not matched to a gene: 9. This CDR3 contains 16 residues. Germline values: CDR1 MNHEY, CDR2 SMNVEV (reference sequence). The CDR3 DNA is TGTGCCAGCAGTTCCGGGACTAGCGGGGTTGCTATCGAGCAGTACTTC. Translation gives CASSSGTSGVAIEQYF.

The V gene is TRBV12-3 or TRBV12-4, the J gene TRBJ1-4, with a possible D match to TRBD1 (5 bases). The V and J ends lost 0 bases and 3 bases respectively, with 11 bases between them. The CDR3 sequence is 16 residues long. The CDR3 bases are TGTGCCAGCAGTTTAGCATCGGGGGGGTCTAATGAAAAACTGTTTTTT. Encoded protein: CASSLASGGSNEKLFF.